What follows are 31 T cell receptor beta chains derived from one specimen sequenced in a study of cytomegalovirus exposure and HLA in healthy donors. The study ran its PCR with 60 Vbeta and 13 Jbeta primers. The table came from immunoSEQ multiplex PCR; TCRdb's copy has only in-frame clones and leaves some out. The sample holds about 140,000 clones, more than 60% seen once. What was sequenced was PBMCs. The receptors shown here come from a female donor in good health and CMV-seronegative.

The chain joins TRBV5-5 to TRBJ2-2, with no clear D. This CDR3 spans 14 amino acids. Germline CDR1 SGHKS, CDR2 YYEKEE (reference sequence). V shed 1 base and J shed 3 bases, with 7 bases lying between them. Here the CDR3 DNA reads TGTGCCAGCAGCTTGTGGGCCGACACCGGGGAGCTGTTTTTT. Its translation: CASSLWADTGELFF. The full variable domain, completed using reference TRBV5-5 and TRBJ2-2, is DAGVTQSPTHLIKTRGQQVTLRCSPISGHKSVSWYQQVLGQGPQFIFQYYEKEERGRGNFPDRFSARQFPNYSSELNVNALLLGDSALYLCASSLWADTGELFFGEGSRLTVL.

This clone was counted a single time. This sequence joins TRBV2 and TRBJ1-2; D not resolved. Germline V gives CDR1 SNHLY, CDR2 FYNNEI. The CDR3 is 13 amino acids. Trimming removed 5 bases at V and 4 bases at J, with 11 bases between. CDR3 in amino acids: CASSLDSLYGYTF. The CDR3 nucleotides are TGTGCCAGCAGTCTCGATAGCCTCTATGGCTACACCTTC.

The chain employs TRBV7-9 and TRBJ2-5; perhaps TRBD2 as D (6 bases). With 5 bases removed from V and 2 bases from J, the gap between germline ends came to 12 bases. Germline CDR1 SEHNR, CDR2 FQNEAQ (reference sequence). This CDR3 comprises 14 residues. CDR3 region: CASSPLGRQETQYF. The CDR3 DNA reads TGTGCCAGCAGCCCCCTAGGGAGGCAAGAGACCCAGTACTTC.

The rearrangement joins TRBV4-2 to TRBJ2-3, with 8 bases lining up with TRBD2. CDR1 LGHNA and CDR2 YNFKEQ come from the germline V gene. The CDR3 totals 16 residues. Trimming removed 0 bases from V and 3 bases from J; junction bases left unmatched: 5. CDR3 protein: CASSQEGGGRTDTQYF. The CDR3 region has the DNA TGTGCCAGCAGCCAAGAGGGCGGGGGGAGAACAGATACGCAGTATTTT.

The chain carries TRBV5-1 and TRBJ2-5; D is ambiguous. The J call is in doubt because the DNA end fits TRBJ2-7 better. In germline, CDR1 is SGHRS, CDR2 YFSETQ. There are 15 residues in the CDR3. The CDR3 reads CASSPRSGLTYEQYF. For the CDR3, the DNA is TGCGCCAGCAGCCCCAGATCGGGTCTGACCTACGAGCAGTACTTC.

The gene calls are TRBV19 and TRBJ2-1; 16 nucleotides agree with TRBD2. The CDR3 spans 19 residues. Trimming took 10 bases from V and 0 from J; bases not matched to a gene: 12. The germline CDR1 and CDR2 sequences are LNHDA and SQIVND (reference sequence). CDR3 sequence: CATMSVGLAGGPSYNEQFF. DNA for the CDR3: TGTGCCACCATGTCAGTGGGACTAGCGGGAGGGCCCTCCTACAATGAGCAGTTCTTC.

The gene calls are TRBV19 and TRBJ1-5; 9 nucleotides align to TRBD1. The CDR3 totals 14 residues. V lost 7 bases and J lost 6; bases outside the gene matches: 7. Germline V gene data show CDR1 as LNHDA and CDR2 as SQIVND (reference sequence). The CDR3 nucleotides read TGTGCCAGTACCTGGACAGGGGTAAGTCAGCCCCAGCATTTT. Protein sequence: CASTWTGVSQPQHF. The complete variable domain, with remaining parts taken from reference TRBV19 and TRBJ1-5, reads DGGITQSPKYLFRKEGQNVTLSCEQNLNHDAMYWYRQDPGQGLRLIYYSQIVNDFQKGDIAEGYSVSREKKESFPLTVTSAQKNPTAFYLCASTWTGVSQPQHFGDGTRLSIL.

The chain joins TRBV9 to TRBJ2-3, with TRBD2 identical over 8 bases. Germline CDR1 and CDR2: SGDLS and YYNGEE. CDR3 length: 15 amino acids. Trimming took 0 bases from V and 4 from J; bases not matched to a gene: 4. The CDR3 coding sequence is TGTGCCAGCAGCGTAGCGGGACTAGTGGCAGATACGCAGTATTTT. This translates into CASSVAGLVADTQYF.

The chain carries TRBV5-1 and TRBJ2-2; 12 bases align to TRBD2. The CDR3 is 17 amino acids. V gave up 0 bases and J gave up 4 bases; unmatched junction bases: 4. In germline, CDR1 is SGHRS, CDR2 YFSETQ. CDR3 bases: TGCGCCAGCAGCTTGGCCCCACTAGCGGGAGGCACCGGGGAGCTGTTTTTT. It is translated as CASSLAPLAGGTGELFF.

This clone was counted once. The chain recombines TRBV5-1 with TRBJ2-3, with 11 bases matching TRBD2. Germline assignment: CDR1 SGHRS and CDR2 YFSETQ. The CDR3 covers 17 residues. The ends lost 2 bases at V and 3 bases at J; junction bases unmatched: 8. CDR3 DNA: TGCGCCAGCAGCTTCGGGAAGACTAGCGGGGTAACAGATACGCAGTATTTT. Translation: CASSFGKTSGVTDTQYF.

The chain uses TRBV4-2 and TRBJ2-7; TRBD2 aligns across 10 bases. V lost 0 bases and J lost 5; bases outside the gene matches: 4. The CDR3 contains 15 residues. Per the germline V gene, CDR1 is LGHNA and CDR2 is YNFKEQ. The CDR3 is CASSQDWLAGDEQYF. In DNA, the CDR3 is TGTGCCAGCAGCCAAGATTGGCTAGCGGGAGACGAGCAGTACTTC.

This clone was counted a single time. This rearrangement joins TRBV10-3 to TRBJ2-1; TRBD2 matches at 8 bases. Germline CDR1 reads ENHRY; CDR2 reads SYGVKD. CDR3 length: 16 amino acids. Trimming cost V 2 bases and J 10 bases; bases outside gene matches: 13. The CDR3 DNA reads TGTGCCATCAGTGAGGGGTCCGGGAGGGCCTTTCGGGAGCAGTTCTTC. Translated: CAISEGSGRAFREQFF.

The CDR3 DNA reads TGTGCCAGCAGTTCTACTACAGGGATCTATGGCTACACCTTC. This encodes CASSSTTGIYGYTF. This chain uses TRBV28 with TRBJ1-2; possibly TRBD1 for D (6 bases). From germline, CDR1 is MDHEN and CDR2 SYDVKM. V lost 4 bases, J lost 4 bases, and 13 bases lay in between. The CDR3 has 14 amino acids.

The chain couples TRBV18 to TRBJ1-3; 8 bases align to TRBD1. This CDR3 spans 16 amino acids. Per germline, CDR1 KGHSH and CDR2 LQKENI. The V and J ends lost 1 base and 4 bases, in that order; junction bases with no gene match: 6. The CDR3 is CASSPQDRGGGNTIYF. CDR3 nucleotide sequence: TGTGCCAGCTCACCACAAGACAGGGGAGGCGGAAACACCATATATTTT.

The V and J genes are TRBV6-4 and TRBJ2-6, with D perhaps TRBD1 (6 bases). CDR3 length equals 17 residues. Trimming removed 4 bases at V and 0 bases at J, with 13 bases between. Germline-derived CDR1 and CDR2 are MRHNA and SNTAGT. In nucleotides, the CDR3 is TGTGCCAGCAGTGGCCCCGGGACAAACTCTGGGGCCAACGTCCTGACTTTC. Amino acid sequence: CASSGPGTNSGANVLTF.

The chain couples TRBV6-6 to TRBJ2-7; D possibly corresponds to TRBD2 (6 bases). Trimming took off 0 bases at V and 6 bases at J, with 12 bases between the two ends. Germline V lookup: CDR1 MNHNY, CDR2 SVGAGI (reference sequence). This CDR3 has 14 residues. CDR3 bases: TGTGCCAGCAGTTACTCAGAAGGAGGGGTCGAGCAGTACTTC. Residues: CASSYSEGGVEQYF.

This sequence joins TRBV6-1 and TRBJ2-3; the match to TRBD2 covers 11 bases. J was trimmed by 0 bases and V by 3 bases; bases with no gene match: 5. Germline V gene lookup returns CDR1 MNHNS and CDR2 SASEGT. The CDR3 extends over 17 amino acids. CDR3: CASSDQASGGSTDTQYF. As DNA, the CDR3 is TGTGCCAGCAGTGACCAGGCTAGCGGGGGGAGCACAGATACGCAGTATTTT.

The chain combines TRBV5-4 with TRBJ1-1; weak D call: TRBD1 (5 bases). V lost 4 bases, J lost 0 bases, and 16 bases lay in between. This CDR3 contains 16 residues. Germline V lookup: CDR1 SGHNT, CDR2 YYREEE (reference sequence). The CDR3 bases are TGTGCCAGCAGCCCCGGGTCCCTAGGGGTGAACACTGAAGCTTTCTTT. Amino acid sequence: CASSPGSLGVNTEAFF. Filled out from reference TRBV5-4 and TRBJ1-1, the complete variable domain reads ETGVTQSPTHLIKTRGQQVTLRCSSQSGHNTVSWYQQALGQGPQFIFQYYREEENGRGNFPPRFSGLQFPNYSSELNVNALELDDSALYLCASSPGSLGVNTEAFFGQGTRLTVV.

This clone was counted between two and nine times. The V call is TRBV7-9, the J call TRBJ1-2; no reliable D call. This CDR3 comprises 14 residues. CDR1 and CDR2 from the germline V gene are SEHNR and FQNEAQ (reference sequence). The germline V and J ends were trimmed by 2 bases and 2 bases, with 9 bases remaining between them. The CDR3, as DNA: TGTGCCAGCAGCTTACAATCAGTAAACTATGGCTACACCTTC. Protein: CASSLQSVNYGYTF.

The rearrangement links TRBV28 to TRBJ2-1; 8 bases are a match to TRBD1. The CDR3 length is 15 residues. V lost 10 bases, J lost 2 bases, and 10 bases stayed unmatched. Germline V gives CDR1 MDHEN, CDR2 SYDVKM. CDR3 loop: CATKDRGVPYNEQFF. The CDR3 DNA reads TGTGCCACCAAAGACAGGGGTGTACCCTACAATGAGCAGTTCTTC.

The rearrangement uses TRBV4-1 and TRBJ2-1; TRBD2 might be the D (7 bases). Germline V gene data show CDR1 as MGHRA and CDR2 as YSYEKL. This CDR3 contains 18 residues. V lost 0 bases, J lost 0 bases, and 15 bases lay in between. CDR3 region: CASSQDPGGASSYNEQFF. CDR3 nucleotides: TGCGCCAGCAGCCAAGATCCTGGGGGGGCGAGCTCCTACAATGAGCAGTTCTTC.

This sequence joins TRBV19 and TRBJ2-3; 8 nucleotides agree with TRBD2. J gave up 6 bases and V 5 bases, and 4 bases lay outside the gene matches. This CDR3 region has 13 residues. Germline lookup yields CDR1 LNHDA and CDR2 SQIVND (reference sequence). The CDR3 region has the DNA TGTGCCAGTAGTTCGGGGGGGGTTGATACGCAGTATTTT. Translated, it gives CASSSGGVDTQYF.

The V and J genes are TRBV7-6 and TRBJ2-3; 12 bases map to TRBD2. V was pared by 4 bases and J by 2 bases, with 16 bases of the junction left unmatched. Germline assignment: CDR1 SGHVS and CDR2 FNYEAQ. The CDR3 consists of 20 residues. CDR3 sequence (DNA): TGTGCCAGCAGCTCACAGGGGATACTAGCGGGAGGAATGATCACAGATACGCAGTATTTT. This codes for CASSSQGILAGGMITDTQYF. The entire variable domain, with the rest obtained from reference TRBV7-6 and TRBJ2-3, is as follows: GAGVSQSPRYKVTKRGQDVALRCDPISGHVSLYWYRQALGQGPEFLTYFNYEAQQDKSGLPNDRFSAERPEGSISTLTIQRTEQRDSAMYRCASSSQGILAGGMITDTQYFGPGTRLTVL.

The table lists this clone with a few counts. J is TRBJ1-5 and V is TRBV7-2; possibly TRBD1 for D (6 bases). CDR3 length equals 13 residues. The V gene lost 4 bases and the J gene lost 2 bases, with 6 bases spanning the gap. CDR1 and CDR2 from the germline V gene are SGHTA and FQGNSA. In DNA, the CDR3 is TGTGCCAGCAGCTACAGGGGCAATCAGCCCCAGCATTTT. It codes for CASSYRGNQPQHF. Full variable domain (missing parts from reference TRBV7-2 and TRBJ1-5): GAGVSQSPSNKVTEKGKDVELRCDPISGHTALYWYRQSLGQGLEFLIYFQGNSAPDKSGLPSDRFSAERTGGSVSTLTIQRTQQEDSAVYLCASSYRGNQPQHFGDGTRLSIL.

This clone was detected only once. The chain combines TRBV15 with TRBJ1-4; TRBD1 agrees at 9 bases. V dropped 6 bases and J dropped 7; count of bases not matched to a gene: 6. CDR1 and CDR2 (germline): LNHNV, YYDKDF (reference sequence). This CDR3 region has 14 residues. The CDR3 loop reads CATRRGQGFEKLFF. CDR3 coding DNA: TGTGCCACCAGACGGGGACAGGGATTTGAAAAACTGTTTTTT.

This clone was detected only a few times. The V and J genes are TRBV19 and TRBJ1-4, with D perhaps matching TRBD1 (6 bases). Deletions cut 3 bases from V and 5 bases from J, with 22 bases between. Germline-derived CDR1 and CDR2 are LNHDA and SQIVND (reference sequence). This CDR3 comprises 18 residues. CDR3 coding DNA: TGTGCCAGTAGTATCCGAACGCGGACAGACCGGTCCAATGAAAAACTGTTTTTT. Translation: CASSIRTRTDRSNEKLFF. Together with reference TRBV19 and TRBJ1-4, the CDR3 gives the full variable domain: DGGITQSPKYLFRKEGQNVTLSCEQNLNHDAMYWYRQDPGQGLRLIYYSQIVNDFQKGDIAEGYSVSREKKESFPLTVTSAQKNPTAFYLCASSIRTRTDRSNEKLFFGSGTQLSVL.

The chain couples TRBV30 to TRBJ1-2; 7 nucleotides align to TRBD1. The V segment lost 2 bases and the J segment 8 bases; nucleotides outside the gene matches: 5. CDR1 is GTSNPN, CDR2 SVGIG, per germline (reference sequence). The CDR3 runs 12 residues. Here the CDR3 reads CAWSLGGEGYTF. For the CDR3, the DNA is TGTGCCTGGAGTCTAGGGGGCGAAGGCTACACCTTC.

This chain links TRBV9 with TRBJ1-6; D call uncertain. The CDR3 length is 16 residues. Per the germline V gene, CDR1 is SGDLS and CDR2 is YYNGEE. Trimming removed 1 base from V and 0 bases from J, with 8 bases in between. CDR3 in DNA: TGTGCCAGCAGCGTATTCAGGAACTCCTATAATTCACCCCTCCACTTT. Residues: CASSVFRNSYNSPLHF. The full variable domain, rest sourced from reference TRBV9 and TRBJ1-6, is DSGVTQTPKHLITATGQRVTLRCSPRSGDLSVYWYQQSLDQGLQFLIQYYNGEERAKGNILERFSAQQFPDLHSELNLSSLELGDSALYFCASSVFRNSYNSPLHFGNGTRLTVT.

In this sample, this clone turned up once. The rearrangement joins TRBV4-2 to TRBJ1-2; D possibly corresponds to TRBD1 (6 bases). Germline loops: CDR1 LGHNA, CDR2 YNFKEQ. The CDR3 spans 15 residues. Trimming cost V 1 base and J 1 base, with 10 bases left between them. CDR3 bases: TGTGCCAGCAGCCAAGTCGGACAGATTAACTATGGCTACACCTTC. Protein sequence: CASSQVGQINYGYTF.

The V and J genes are TRBV29-1 and TRBJ2-5; 7 bases are shared with TRBD1. This CDR3 has 13 residues. V dropped 8 bases and J dropped 2; count of bases not matched to a gene: 8. CDR1 is SQVTM, CDR2 ANQGSEA, per germline. CDR3 region: CSFVQGRQETQYF. CDR3 bases: TGCAGCTTCGTACAGGGGCGACAAGAGACCCAGTACTTC.

J is TRBJ1-4 and V is TRBV18, with 8 bases that match TRBD1. V dropped 0 bases and J dropped 7; count of bases not matched to a gene: 4. The CDR3 contains 15 residues. Germline values: CDR1 KGHSH, CDR2 LQKENI. The CDR3 is CASSPPDRVGEKLFF. In DNA form, the CDR3 reads TGTGCCAGCTCACCACCGGACAGGGTGGGTGAAAAACTGTTTTTT.